The rows below give T cell receptor beta chains drawn from one sample of a study of cytomegalovirus exposure and HLA in healthy donors. Assay: immunoSEQ multiplex PCR; the TCRdb copy retains only in-frame clones and omits some. The data hold around 76,000 clones, with over 70% observed a single time. Input material: PBMCs. These receptors originate from a man aged 35 to 55 in good health and CMV-seronegative. CDR3s include the opening cysteine and the closing phenylalanine or tryptophan.

j_call	v_call	cdr3_aa
TRBJ2-7	TRBV29-1	CSARGGTDRNYEQYF
TRBJ2-6	TRBV18	CASSREAGANVLTF
TRBJ2-5	TRBV18	CASSPTGGRQETQYF
TRBJ1-1	TRBV14	CASSQESWRSTEAFF
TRBJ2-1	TRBV5-8	CASSFESGNYNEQFF
TRBJ1-2	TRBV6-5	CASSYSDREAYGYTF
TRBJ2-7	TRBV18	CASSPGSSYEQYF
TRBJ2-1	TRBV30	CAVAPYQSYNEQFF
TRBJ2-1	TRBV7-6	CASSLLRGNYNEQFF
TRBJ1-5	TRBV15	CATSASRGSNQPQHF
TRBJ2-1	TRBV19	CASRLVAGGPHNEQFF
TRBJ1-4	TRBV7-9	CASSLSGEKLFF
TRBJ2-3	TRBV18	CASSPPTSGGTDTQYF
TRBJ1-1	TRBV6-5	CASSRERQGNTEAFF
TRBJ2-1	TRBV27	CATLPLAGYNEQFF
TRBJ2-7	TRBV15	CATSRWDRGGYEQYF
TRBJ2-7	TRBV11-2	CASSLALDRGYGYEQYF
TRBJ2-3	TRBV7-3	CASSLKGLETDTQYF
TRBJ2-1	TRBV29-1	CSAGGLEQFF
TRBJ1-5	TRBV6-1	CASSVQGYQPQHF
TRBJ2-7	TRBV5-4	CASSAGRGSSYEQYF
TRBJ1-5	TRBV9	CASSVEAGGNQPQHF
TRBJ2-3	TRBV6-1	CASSAQREGGDTQYF
TRBJ1-4	TRBV5-1	CASSPSSTNEKLFF
TRBJ1-1	TRBV7-3	CASSQQGNTEAFF
TRBJ2-1	TRBV6-1	CASSEILVGDSSYNEQFF
TRBJ1-1	TRBV9	CASSVTGEGVTEAFF
TRBJ1-2	TRBV20-1	CSTQGQGSYTF
TRBJ2-1	TRBV7-9	CASSSSLAGGNEQFF
TRBJ2-1	TRBV19	CASILAGGPANEQFF
TRBJ2-7	TRBV4-2	CASSPRTRDRGFNEQYF
TRBJ2-5	TRBV4-2	CASSLGIAGAYFHITTQYF
TRBJ1-1	TRBV2	CASSFRDTEAFF
TRBJ1-5	TRBV6-5	CASSYSSTGKNQPQHF
TRBJ2-5	TRBV29-1	CSARGWSGETQYF
TRBJ1-5	TRBV12-5	CASGFGQGGRSQPQHF
TRBJ2-3	TRBV29-1	CSVAPGQTSTDTQYF
TRBJ1-1	TRBV28	CASSFPSGALGTEAFF
TRBJ2-3	TRBV27	CASSLRAGGHDTQYF
TRBJ2-3	TRBV13	CASSSGLAGLTDTQYF
TRBJ2-7	TRBV5-3	CARSLLIPGNGEQYF
TRBJ1-3	TRBV29-1	CSVRTDRSSSGNTIYF
TRBJ2-2	TRBV18	CASSTTSGRNTGELFF
TRBJ1-3	TRBV25-1	CASSRAISGNTIYF
TRBJ2-5	TRBV5-4	CASSLEVAGDVETQYF
TRBJ2-2	TRBV7-9	CASKPEGGNTGELFF
TRBJ2-1	TRBV14	CASRYGGSYNEQFF
TRBJ2-7	TRBV9	CASSARGQSYEQYF
TRBJ2-1	TRBV7-6	CASSLARGTDYEQFF
TRBJ2-7	TRBV27	CASSFGLAGVGEQYF
TRBJ1-4	TRBV5-6	CASSRLRGNEKLFF
TRBJ2-1	TRBV4-2	CASRELAGGNEQFF
TRBJ2-3	TRBV4-2	CASSQGYGRGTDTQYF
TRBJ1-2	TRBV28	CASSLAFRGNYGYTF
TRBJ2-7	TRBV5-1	CASSLSGQGNYEQYF
TRBJ2-1	TRBV5-6	CASSSAGQGYNEQFF
TRBJ2-5	TRBV2	CASTPGLAGVSETQYF
TRBJ1-2	TRBV6-5	CASSSPRGYTF
TRBJ2-6	TRBV7-8	CASSLTSVYSGANVLTF
TRBJ1-3	TRBV7-9	CASSPGVSGNTIYF